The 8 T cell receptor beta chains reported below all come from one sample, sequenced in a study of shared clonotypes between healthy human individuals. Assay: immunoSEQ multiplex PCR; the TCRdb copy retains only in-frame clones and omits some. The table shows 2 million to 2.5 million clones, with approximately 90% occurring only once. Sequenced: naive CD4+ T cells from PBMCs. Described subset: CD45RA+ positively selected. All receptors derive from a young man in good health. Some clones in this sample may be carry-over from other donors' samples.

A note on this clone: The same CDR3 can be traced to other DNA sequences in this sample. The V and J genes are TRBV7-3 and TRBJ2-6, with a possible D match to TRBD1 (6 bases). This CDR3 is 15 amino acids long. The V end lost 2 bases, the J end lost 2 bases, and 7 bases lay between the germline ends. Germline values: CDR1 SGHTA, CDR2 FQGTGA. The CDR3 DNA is TGTGCCAGCAGCTTAGGGGGCGCTGGGGCCAACGTCCTGACTTTC. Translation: CASSLGGAGANVLTF.

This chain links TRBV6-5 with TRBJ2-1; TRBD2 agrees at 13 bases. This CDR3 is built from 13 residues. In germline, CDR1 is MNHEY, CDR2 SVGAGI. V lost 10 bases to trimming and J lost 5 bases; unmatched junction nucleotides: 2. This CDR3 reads CATGTSGDNEQFF. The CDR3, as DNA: TGTGCCACGGGGACTAGCGGGGACAATGAGCAGTTCTTC.

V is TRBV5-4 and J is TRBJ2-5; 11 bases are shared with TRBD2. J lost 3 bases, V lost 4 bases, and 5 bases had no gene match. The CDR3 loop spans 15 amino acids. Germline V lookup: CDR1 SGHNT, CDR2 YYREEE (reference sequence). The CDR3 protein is CASSHMTSGKETQYF. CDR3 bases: TGTGCCAGCAGCCATATGACTAGCGGGAAAGAGACCCAGTACTTC.

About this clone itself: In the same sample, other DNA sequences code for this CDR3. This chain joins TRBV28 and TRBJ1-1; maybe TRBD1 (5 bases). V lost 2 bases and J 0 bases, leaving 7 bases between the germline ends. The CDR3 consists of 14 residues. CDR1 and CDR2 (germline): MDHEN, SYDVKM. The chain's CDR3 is CASSLRQMNTEAFF. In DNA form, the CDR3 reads TGTGCCAGCAGTTTAAGACAGATGAACACTGAAGCTTTCTTT.

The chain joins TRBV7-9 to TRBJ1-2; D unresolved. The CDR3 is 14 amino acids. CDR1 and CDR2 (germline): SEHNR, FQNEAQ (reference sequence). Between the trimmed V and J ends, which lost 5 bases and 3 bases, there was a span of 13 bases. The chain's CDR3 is CASSPALLDYGYTF. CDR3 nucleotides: TGTGCCAGCAGCCCTGCATTGTTGGACTATGGCTACACCTTC.

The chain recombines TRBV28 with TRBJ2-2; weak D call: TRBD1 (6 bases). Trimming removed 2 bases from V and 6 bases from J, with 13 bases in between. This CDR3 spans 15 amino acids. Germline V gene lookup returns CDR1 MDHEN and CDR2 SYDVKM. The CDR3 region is CASSLPFWGPGELFF. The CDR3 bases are TGTGCCAGCAGTTTACCGTTTTGGGGGCCCGGGGAGCTGTTTTTT.

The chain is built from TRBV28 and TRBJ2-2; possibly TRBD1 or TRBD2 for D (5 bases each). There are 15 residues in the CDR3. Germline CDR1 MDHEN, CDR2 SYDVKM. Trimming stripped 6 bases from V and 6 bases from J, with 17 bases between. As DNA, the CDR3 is TGTGCCAGCAGCCCACCCCCGATGGGGGCCGGGGAGCTGTTTTTT. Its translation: CASSPPPMGAGELFF.

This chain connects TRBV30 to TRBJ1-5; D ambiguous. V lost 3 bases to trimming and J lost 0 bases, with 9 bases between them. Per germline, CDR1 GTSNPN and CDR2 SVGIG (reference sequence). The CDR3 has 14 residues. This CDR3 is CAWSGSNSNQPQHF. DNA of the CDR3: TGTGCCTGGAGCGGGAGTAATAGCAATCAGCCCCAGCATTTT.